Each of the 5 T cell receptor beta chains below was sequenced from the same sample in a study of regulatory and conventional T cells in RAG deficiency. Blood CD4+ CD25-low CD127-high conventional T cells supplied the genomic DNA template. Here immunoSEQ multiplex PCR was the method, and the copy in TCRdb shows in-frame clones only, minus some. The top ten clones hold 1.1% of a sample with over 9,500 clones, about 92% of them seen once. These data were also filed under a second study, of regulatory T cells. That paper states: Primers: 52 TRBV forward and 13 TRBJ reverse.

The specimen sequenced was CD4+ effector T cells sorted from blood. All receptors come from a human donor in good health.

This chain connects TRBV7-8 to TRBJ2-1, with 10 positions matching TRBD2. V was pared by 5 bases and J by 6 bases, with 10 bases of the junction left unmatched. In germline, CDR1 is SGHVS, CDR2 FQNEAQ. The CDR3 is 16 residues long. CDR3 nucleotides: TGTGCCAGCAGCGCGAGACCGGGACTAGCGCTCAATGAGCAGTTCTTC. This encodes CASSARPGLALNEQFF.

The chain carries TRBV6-5 and TRBJ1-1; 9 bases map to TRBD1. From germline, CDR1 is MNHEY and CDR2 SVGAGI. The CDR3 runs 15 residues. J was trimmed by 6 bases and V by 6 bases; bases with no gene match: 11. The CDR3 loop reads CASSLMGQGGSEAFF. The CDR3 bases are TGTGCCAGCAGCCTGATGGGACAGGGAGGGTCTGAAGCTTTCTTT.

This clone has just a few counts. The chain is built from TRBV21-1 and TRBJ1-6; TRBD1, the D gene given by the table, was not confirmed from the DNA. TRBV21-1 is termed a pseudogene. The CDR3 totals 13 residues. CDR3 protein: CASITGLSSPLHF. CDR3 sequence (DNA): TGTGCCAGCATAACAGGGCTAAGTTCACCCCTCCACTTT.

V usage is TRBV23-1 and J usage is TRBJ2-7; TRBD1 matches 8 bases. TRBV23-1 is sorted into the ORF group, with uncertain function. This CDR3 spans 16 amino acids. V lost 4 bases, J lost 0 bases, and 8 bases stayed unmatched. In nucleotides, the CDR3 is TGCGCCAGCAGTCGAAAGGACAGGGCCTCCTCCTACGAGCAGTACTTC. Amino acids: CASSRKDRASSYEQYF.

The CDR3 reads CASSRAGGQGVGYTF. The CDR3 region has the DNA TGTGCCAGCAGCAGAGCCGGAGGACAGGGGGTGGGCTACACCTTC. The genes are TRBV6-1 and TRBJ1-2; 10 nucleotides match TRBD1. Germline V gene data show CDR1 as MNHNS and CDR2 as SASEGT. V gave up 6 bases and J gave up 8 bases; unmatched junction bases: 12. The CDR3 is 15 amino acids.